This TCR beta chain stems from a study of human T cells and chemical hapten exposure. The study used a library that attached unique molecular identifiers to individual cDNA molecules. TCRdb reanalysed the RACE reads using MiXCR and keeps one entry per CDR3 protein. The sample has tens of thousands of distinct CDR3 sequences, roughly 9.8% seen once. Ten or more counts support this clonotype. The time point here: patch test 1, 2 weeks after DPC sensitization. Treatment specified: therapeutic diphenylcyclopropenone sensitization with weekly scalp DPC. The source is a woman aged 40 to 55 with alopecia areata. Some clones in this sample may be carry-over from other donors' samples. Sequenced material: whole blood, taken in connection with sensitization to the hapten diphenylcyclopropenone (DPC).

CDR3 protein: CAISESTTGRTEAFF. CDR3 DNA: TGTGCCATCAGTGAGTCTACGACAGGGAGGACTGAAGCTTTCTTT. This chain connects TRBV10-3 to TRBJ1-1, with 7 bases lining up with TRBD1. The trim removed 0 bases at V and 5 bases at J, leaving 6 bases unmatched. The CDR3 has 15 residues. Germline lookup yields CDR1 ENHRY and CDR2 SYGVKD.